Given below is one T cell receptor (beta chain) in context. This entry belongs to a study of blood T cell repertoires in COVID-19. Study-wide context: PBMCs, B-cell-depleted T cells, or T cells were the source of the cDNA or gDNA that made up the material.

This CDR3 contains 15 residues. V was clipped by 5 bases and J by 4 bases, with 17 bases between them. Germline CDR1 is MNHEY and CDR2 is SVGEGT. Original methodology: Scientists estimated how many nucleated cells there were by amplifying reference gene primers. Clones were sequenced by immunoSEQ multiplex PCR, and TCRdb holds only the in-frame ones, with some missing. D and trimming come from the DNA, and the V and J calls and clone size come from that table. Among about 140,000 clones listed, about nine tenths were seen once. Sequencing was carried out using peripheral blood. The clonotype comes from a man between 50 and 59 years old with active COVID-19. The chain uses TRBV6-2 or TRBV6-3 and TRBJ1-1; D is unresolved. CDR3 sequence (DNA): TGTGCCAGCAGTACCGTCGGACGCGGGAGCACTGAAGCTTTCTTT. Amino acids: CASSTVGRGSTEAFF.